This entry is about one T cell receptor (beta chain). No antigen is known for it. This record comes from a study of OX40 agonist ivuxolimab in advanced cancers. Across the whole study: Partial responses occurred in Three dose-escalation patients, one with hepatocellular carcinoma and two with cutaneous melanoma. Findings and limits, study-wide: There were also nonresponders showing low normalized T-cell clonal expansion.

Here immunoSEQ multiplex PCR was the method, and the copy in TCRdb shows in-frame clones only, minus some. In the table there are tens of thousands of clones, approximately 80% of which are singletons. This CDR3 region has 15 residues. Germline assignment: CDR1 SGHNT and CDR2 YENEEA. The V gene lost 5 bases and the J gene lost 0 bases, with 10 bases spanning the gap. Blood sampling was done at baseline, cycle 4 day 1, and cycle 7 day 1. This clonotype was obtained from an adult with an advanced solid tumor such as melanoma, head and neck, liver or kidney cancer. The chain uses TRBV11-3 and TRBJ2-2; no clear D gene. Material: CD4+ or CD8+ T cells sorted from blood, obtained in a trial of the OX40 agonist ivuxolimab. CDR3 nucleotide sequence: TGTGCCAGCAGCCTAAGATCCACGAACACCGGGGAGCTGTTTTTT. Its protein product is CASSLRSTNTGELFF.